These T cell receptor beta chains were read from a single sample in a study of Ad26.COV2.S vaccination and SARS-CoV-2 variants. The method was immunoSEQ multiplex PCR; TCRdb's version includes in-frame clones alone and lacks a portion of them. The repertoire holds roughly 500,000 clones, 85% to 90% seen once, with just over 2.5% in the top ten. Sequencing used peripheral blood, obtained in a trial of Ad26.COV2.S vaccine versus placebo. These receptors all come from a person aged 18 to 65 who received the Ad26.COV2.S COVID-19 vaccine or a placebo. CDR3s leave out the opening cysteine and the closing phenylalanine or tryptophan. Each record gives: D gene, V gene, J gene, CDR3 protein. The D gene is left open where the match is weak.

d_gene: TRBD1; v_gene: TRBV9; j_gene: TRBJ1-2; CDR3aa: ASSSRTFRQGRYGYT
d_gene: .; v_gene: TRBV2; j_gene: TRBJ2-7; CDR3aa: ASSEDGGQYEQY
d_gene: .; v_gene: TRBV10-3; j_gene: TRBJ2-2; CDR3aa: AISDQNTGELF
d_gene: TRBD2; v_gene: TRBV7-2; j_gene: TRBJ2-7; CDR3aa: ASSRVAGGQYYEQY
d_gene: .; v_gene: TRBV12-3/TRBV12-4; j_gene: TRBJ2-7; CDR3aa: ASRGDIYEQY
d_gene: .; v_gene: TRBV7-2; j_gene: TRBJ1-6; CDR3aa: ASSPVIGGASPLH
d_gene: .; v_gene: TRBV5-1; j_gene: TRBJ1-3; CDR3aa: ASSLVSGRSGNTIY
d_gene: TRBD2; v_gene: TRBV10-3; j_gene: TRBJ2-3; CDR3aa: AISSERGTRDTQY
d_gene: .; v_gene: TRBV5-6; j_gene: TRBJ2-1; CDR3aa: ASSFLTTAGHYNEQF
d_gene: .; v_gene: TRBV2; j_gene: TRBJ2-5; CDR3aa: ASSWFMETQY
d_gene: TRBD2; v_gene: TRBV5-1; j_gene: TRBJ2-3; CDR3aa: ASSKASGSTDTQY
d_gene: TRBD2; v_gene: TRBV5-1; j_gene: TRBJ2-7; CDR3aa: ASSSGLAEYEQY
d_gene: .; v_gene: TRBV7-2; j_gene: TRBJ2-6; CDR3aa: ASSVSVAGANVLT
d_gene: TRBD1; v_gene: TRBV7-3; j_gene: TRBJ2-3; CDR3aa: ASSLRDSDTQY
d_gene: TRBD2; v_gene: TRBV2; j_gene: TRBJ2-7; CDR3aa: ASSDAGGYEQY